Listed here is a single T cell receptor beta chain. TCRdb keeps only in-frame clones here, not all; method: immunoSEQ multiplex PCR. The table lists roughly 320,000 clones, roughly 89% of them singletons. The data originate from a study of blood T cell repertoires in COVID-19. Study overall: There were acute and convalescent COVID-19 samples, and they came from the United States, Italy and Spain. PBMCs, B-cell-depleted T cells, or T cells were the source of the cDNA or gDNA that made up the material.

Patients of the Seattle cohort, enrolled during active infection, were followed longitudinally. What was sequenced was peripheral blood. This clonotype was sampled from a woman in her thirties with COVID-19, enrolled during active disease.

CDR3 residues: CASSQQSITSLGTQYF. Here the CDR3 DNA reads TGTGCCAGCTCACAACAGTCGATCACTAGCCTAGGGACCCAGTACTTC. This sequence joins TRBV18 and TRBJ2-5; perhaps TRBD2 as D (6 bases). The CDR3 length is 16 residues. Germline V gene lookup returns CDR1 KGHSH and CDR2 LQKENI. Deletions cut 4 bases from V and 7 bases from J, with 22 bases between.